Below are 13 T cell receptor beta chains sequenced from a single sample in a study of T-cell reconstitution after alpha-beta-depleted transplantation in children. For TCRbeta, the library was prepared with unique molecular identifiers. TCRdb passed the PCR reads through MiXCR, listing each CDR3 protein once. Of about 900,000 distinct CDR3 sequences in the sample, about 29% were seen once. Sample: PBMCs, mostly from graft donor cells, taken 360 days after TCRalphabeta/CD19-depleted stem cell transplant. The receptor set was obtained from a boy younger than two who had a stem cell transplant for SCID, so the T cells may come from the graft donor.

This clonotype was seen only a few times. This chain uses TRBV29-1 with TRBJ2-1, with D possibly being TRBD1 (5 bases). Germline assignment: CDR1 SQVTM and CDR2 ANQGSEA. Trimming pared 1 base from V and 8 bases from J, leaving 12 bases between. The CDR3 spans 13 residues. The CDR3 DNA is TGCAGCGTTGAAGCTTTCGACAGTGATGAGCAGTTCTTC. It yields the protein CSVEAFDSDEQFF.

The chain employs TRBV7-2 and TRBJ2-2, with D unresolved. V lost 5 bases and J 8 bases, leaving 12 bases between the germline ends. CDR1 and CDR2 (germline): SGHTA, FQGNSA. CDR3 length equals 13 residues. The CDR3 protein is CASSRGGVGELFF. The CDR3 DNA sequence: TGTGCCAGCAGCCGAGGCGGAGTGGGGGAGCTGTTTTTT.

This clonotype was counted only a few times. CDR3 DNA: TGTGCCAGCAGTTTCATCGGCCTATACGGGGCCTTCTACAATGAGCAGTTCTTC. This sequence encodes CASSFIGLYGAFYNEQFF. This chain joins TRBV12-3 or TRBV12-4 and TRBJ2-1; D could derive from TRBD1 or TRBD2 (5 bases each). CDR3 length: 18 residues. The V and J ends lost 3 bases and 3 bases respectively, with 21 bases between them.

This clonotype occurred a few times. J is TRBJ1-2 and V is TRBV11-2, with D possibly being TRBD1 (5 bases). CDR3 length: 15 residues. Germline CDR1 reads SGHAT; CDR2 reads FQNNGV. Trimming pared 5 bases from V and 0 bases from J, leaving 13 bases between. CDR3 region: CASSLGQDANYGYTF. The CDR3 DNA sequence: TGTGCCAGCAGCCTGGGGCAGGACGCTAACTATGGCTACACCTTC.

This clonotype was detected a few times. The V and J genes are TRBV5-1 and TRBJ2-5, with TRBD2 matching over 7 bases. This CDR3 spans 15 amino acids. Germline V gene lookup returns CDR1 SGHRS and CDR2 YFSETQ. The J segment lost 5 bases and the V segment lost 0 bases, leaving 7 bases of the junction unmatched. CDR3 in amino acids: CASSLGLAARETQYF. The DNA of the CDR3 is TGCGCCAGCAGCTTGGGTCTAGCGGCCAGGGAGACCCAGTACTTC.

This CDR3 reads CASSQGLLEIAYNEQFF. The CDR3, as DNA: TGTGCCAGCAGCCAAGGGCTCTTAGAGATAGCCTACAATGAGCAGTTCTTC. This chain links TRBV3-1 with TRBJ2-1; D is undetermined. The germline V and J ends were trimmed by 1 base and 2 bases, with 15 bases remaining between them. Per the germline V gene, CDR1 is LGHDT and CDR2 is YNNKEL (reference sequence). The CDR3 covers 17 residues.

CDR3 loop: CASSLDRDRVSLIPNTGELFF. The CDR3 region has the DNA TGTGCCAGCAGTCTAGACCGGGACAGGGTATCCCTTATCCCGAACACCGGGGAGCTGTTTTTT. V and J are TRBV12-3 or TRBV12-4 and TRBJ2-2, with TRBD1 matching 9 bases. Losses at the gene ends were 5 bases for V and 0 bases for J; bases not matched to a gene: 19. This CDR3 contains 21 residues.

This clonotype has just a few counts. The chain joins TRBV20-1 to TRBJ1-6, with 8 bases lining up with TRBD1. The V gene's germline CDR1 is DFQATT and CDR2 SNEGSKA (reference sequence). Trimming cost V 0 bases and J 10 bases; bases outside gene matches: 8. The CDR3 spans 15 residues. DNA of the CDR3: TGCAGTGCTAGAGATCTTGACAGGGGAATGTCACCCCTCCACTTT. It specifies CSARDLDRGMSPLHF.

The rearrangement links TRBV2 to TRBJ1-4, with a weak D call TRBD1 (6 bases). CDR1 is SNHLY, CDR2 FYNNEI, per germline. Trimming shortened V by 1 base and J by 6 bases, and 15 bases separated the two germline ends. The CDR3 loop spans 16 amino acids. CDR3 DNA sequence: TGTGCCAGCAGTGAAGGGTTAGGGGGGCCCTATGAAAAACTGTTTTTT. It yields the protein CASSEGLGGPYEKLFF.

The rearrangement links TRBV20-1 to TRBJ1-1; weak D call: TRBD1 (6 bases). V gave up 6 bases and J gave up 7 bases, with 24 bases separating them. This CDR3 comprises 15 residues. The germline CDR1 and CDR2 sequences are DFQATT and SNEGSKA (reference sequence). The CDR3 region has the DNA TGCAGTGCCACATGGCCTTCGGGGGGCTTCGGTGAAGCTTTCTTT. Translated, it gives CSATWPSGGFGEAFF.

V gene TRBV29-1 combines with J gene TRBJ2-2; D is unresolved. The CDR3 is 15 residues long. Trimming pared 3 bases from V and 0 bases from J, leaving 11 bases between. CDR1 and CDR2 (germline): SQVTM, ANQGSEA. The CDR3 is CSVETGIANTGELFF. CDR3 nucleotide sequence: TGCAGCGTTGAGACTGGGATCGCGAACACCGGGGAGCTGTTTTTT.

This clonotype was picked up a small number of times. The chain has TRBV6-1 and TRBJ1-1; 7 bases match TRBD1. This CDR3 region has 15 residues. V was clipped by 5 bases and J by 4 bases; unmatched bases: 10. Germline values: CDR1 MNHNS, CDR2 SASEGT. Written as DNA, the CDR3 is TGTGCCAGCAGTCAACCGACGACAGGGCTCACTGAAGCTTTCTTT. It translates to CASSQPTTGLTEAFF.

The CDR3 DNA reads TGCGCCAGCAGCCAAGAGGGCGCGAATCCAAACACCATATATTTT. Encoded protein: CASSQEGANPNTIYF. This chain links TRBV4-1 with TRBJ1-3; D gene uncertain. The CDR3 runs 15 residues. Germline V gene sequence: CDR1 MGHRA, CDR2 YSYEKL. V lost 0 bases to trimming and J lost 6 bases, with 12 bases between them.